The 25 T cell receptor beta chains given below trace back to one sample, sequenced in a study of beta chain features in type 1 diabetes. Overall study results and limits: Moderately but significantly shorter TCRB CDR3s were found in Type 1 diabetes patients in all four CD4+ subsets.

cDNA synthesis used the whole RNA isolate, giving expressed TCRB sequences. Clones were sequenced by immunoSEQ multiplex PCR, and TCRdb holds only the in-frame ones, with some missing. The sample lists under 850,000 clones; about an eighth were seen once. Their target antigens are unknown. The sequenced sample consisted of naive CD4+ T cells from blood. The receptors stem from a man aged 18 to 30 with type 1 diabetes.

This clone has just a few counts. The gene calls are TRBV29-1 and TRBJ1-2; D uncertain. The CDR3 loop spans 13 amino acids. The V end was cut by 5 bases, the J end by 5 bases, with 15 bases between. Germline V gene lookup returns CDR1 SQVTM and CDR2 ANQGSEA. CDR3 protein: CSVRGGDEYGYTF. DNA for the CDR3: TGCAGCGTTCGGGGAGGAGACGAGTATGGCTACACCTTC.

This clone appeared a few times. This rearrangement joins TRBV6-1 to TRBJ2-7; the match to TRBD2 covers 12 bases. The germline gives CDR1 MNHNS, CDR2 SASEGT. V lost 6 bases, J lost 3 bases, and 0 bases stayed unmatched. The CDR3 is made up of 13 amino acids. CDR3 in DNA: TGTGCCAGCAGGGGACTAGCGGGCTACGAGCAGTACTTC. It translates to CASRGLAGYEQYF.

The chain employs TRBV18 and TRBJ1-1; unclear D gene. This CDR3 is 12 amino acids long. Per germline, CDR1 KGHSH and CDR2 LQKENI. V shed 3 bases and J shed 10 bases, with 12 bases lying between them. Here the CDR3 DNA reads TGTGCCAGCTCACCCGGTGGGGAACCAGCTTTCTTT. Amino acid sequence: CASSPGGEPAFF.

This clone was seen a few times. The genes are TRBV19 and TRBJ1-2; TRBD1 aligns across 9 bases. The CDR3 is 13 amino acids. Germline assignment: CDR1 LNHDA and CDR2 SQIVND (reference sequence). Trimming at V came to 7 bases and at J to 7 bases, leaving 7 bases not matched to a gene. The CDR3 coding sequence is TGTGCCAGTACCCAGACAGGGGGTAGTGGCTACACCTTC. Translated, it gives CASTQTGGSGYTF.

This clone was detected a few times. J is TRBJ1-5 and V is TRBV5-6; 10 bases match TRBD1. The CDR3 contains 15 residues. Per germline, CDR1 SGHDT and CDR2 YYEEEE. V gave up 4 bases and J gave up 7 bases; unmatched junction bases: 8. CDR3 nucleotide sequence: TGTGCCAGCAGCCTTCGGGACAGGGGAAGCCAGCCCCAGCATTTT. It encodes CASSLRDRGSQPQHF.

This clone showed up just a few times. J is TRBJ2-3 and V is TRBV29-1, with TRBD2 identical over 8 bases. This CDR3 region has 14 residues. The germline CDR1 and CDR2 sequences are SQVTM and ANQGSEA. The J segment lost 5 bases and the V segment lost 5 bases, leaving 9 bases of the junction unmatched. The CDR3 region is CSVLRVRGEDTQYF. Here the CDR3 DNA reads TGCAGCGTTCTCCGGGTGCGGGGGGAAGATACGCAGTATTTT.

J is TRBJ2-5 and V is TRBV10-1, with D perhaps matching TRBD1 (6 bases). Germline V gene data show CDR1 as WNHNN and CDR2 as SYGVQD (reference sequence). CDR3 size: 19 residues. The germline V and J ends were trimmed by 3 bases and 7 bases, with 30 bases remaining between them. This chain's CDR3 is CASSDRDTLGNGTPRTQYF. Here the CDR3 DNA reads TGCGCCAGCAGTGACCGGGACACTTTGGGGAACGGAACCCCTCGGACCCAGTACTTC.

As concerns this clone: This sample also contains other DNA sequences that code for the same CDR3. This chain uses TRBV7-6 with TRBJ1-6, with unresolved D. V lost 1 base and J 7 bases, leaving 5 bases between the germline ends. The CDR3 consists of 13 residues. Germline values: CDR1 SGHVS, CDR2 FNYEAQ. The CDR3 coding sequence is TGTGCCAGCAGCTTAGGCGGGAATTCACCCCTCCACTTT. Translation: CASSLGGNSPLHF.

This clone was observed a handful of times. The chain's CDR3 is CACHGEGNQPQHF. The CDR3 coding sequence is TGTGCCTGCCATGGGGAGGGGAATCAGCCCCAGCATTTT. The V and J genes are TRBV30 and TRBJ1-5; tentatively, D is TRBD1 (5 bases). V was pared by 6 bases and J by 4 bases, with 13 bases between. The CDR3 loop spans 13 amino acids. Germline V lookup: CDR1 GTSNPN, CDR2 SVGIG (reference sequence).

This clone was recorded a few times. The chain links TRBV7-2 to TRBJ2-5; TRBD2 matches 12 bases. J was trimmed by 4 bases and V by 5 bases; bases with no gene match: 8. The CDR3 runs 16 residues. Germline-derived CDR1 and CDR2 are SGHTA and FQGNSA. The CDR3 is CASSQPSGGAGETQYF. The CDR3 nucleotides are TGTGCCAGCAGCCAACCTAGCGGGGGGGCGGGAGAGACCCAGTACTTC.

In DNA, the CDR3 is TGTGCCAGCAGTACCCCAGGGTATCTGGACACTGAAGCTTTCTTT. It encodes CASSTPGYLDTEAFF. This chain connects TRBV28 to TRBJ1-1; D is perhaps TRBD1 (5 bases). The V end was cut by 5 bases, the J end by 3 bases, with 16 bases between. Looked up from germline, CDR1 is MDHEN and CDR2 is SYDVKM. The CDR3 is made up of 15 amino acids.

This clone was seen more than once but under ten times. This chain uses TRBV7-9 with TRBJ1-1; TRBD1 might be the D (5 bases). Germline V gene sequence: CDR1 SEHNR, CDR2 FQNEAQ (reference sequence). The CDR3 consists of 14 residues. V was shortened by 5 bases and J by 10 bases, with 20 bases between the two germline ends. The CDR3 DNA follows: TGTGCCAGCAGCCCACAAACTGAGGGGAATCGAGCTTTCTTT. Its protein product is CASSPQTEGNRAFF.

About this clone itself: Other nucleotide sequences from this sample produce the same CDR3. The chain carries TRBV2 and TRBJ2-7; D is undetermined. The CDR3 is made up of 11 amino acids. With 4 bases removed from V and 4 bases from J, the gap between germline ends came to 5 bases. Looked up from germline, CDR1 is SNHLY and CDR2 is FYNNEI. The CDR3 protein is CASSGEYEQYF. The CDR3 bases are TGTGCCAGCAGTGGCGAATACGAGCAGTACTTC. The full variable domain, in which reference TRBV2 and TRBJ2-7 provide the parts outside the CDR3, is EPEVTQTPSHQVTQMGQEVILRCVPISNHLYFYWYRQILGQKVEFLVSFYNNEISEKSEIFDDQFSVERPDGSNFTLKIRSTKLEDSAMYFCASSGEYEQYFGPGTRLTVT.

Remarks on this clone: Different DNA sequences within this sample yield the same CDR3. The gene calls are TRBV29-1 and TRBJ1-2; perhaps TRBD1 as D (5 bases). Trimming removed 2 bases from V and 2 bases from J, with 9 bases in between. The CDR3 is 13 residues long. CDR1 and CDR2 (germline): SQVTM, ANQGSEA. Here the CDR3 DNA reads TGCAGCGTTGAATACCCAGGGAACTATGGCTACACCTTC. This gives the protein CSVEYPGNYGYTF.

V is TRBV27 and J is TRBJ1-2; D is perhaps TRBD1 (6 bases). The CDR3 extends over 16 amino acids. With 8 bases removed from V and 6 bases from J, the gap between germline ends came to 25 bases. The germline V gene has CDR1 MNHEY and CDR2 SMNVEV (reference sequence). CDR3 region: CASSSWVQASGDGYTF. In DNA form, the CDR3 reads TGTGCCAGCTCCTCCTGGGTGCAGGCCTCAGGGGATGGCTACACCTTC.

This chain joins TRBV7-9 and TRBJ1-2; D possibly corresponds to TRBD1 (6 bases). There are 14 residues in the CDR3. The V end was cut by 8 bases, the J end by 5 bases, with 18 bases between. Germline V lookup: CDR1 SEHNR, CDR2 FQNEAQ (reference sequence). CDR3 DNA: TGTGCCAGCGGAAATAACAGGGACGGGTATGGCTACACCTTC. Protein sequence: CASGNNRDGYGYTF. Based on the CDR3 plus reference TRBV7-9 and TRBJ1-2, the full variable domain is DTGVSQNPRHKITKRGQNVTFRCDPISEHNRLYWYRQTLGQGPEFLTYFQNEAQLEKSRLLSDRFSAERPKGSFSTLEIQRTEQGDSAMYLCASGNNRDGYGYTFGSGTRLTVV.

The table lists this clone with a few counts. This CDR3 reads CASSKNRGSTDTQYF. The CDR3 nucleotides read TGCGCCAGCAGCAAAAACCGGGGCTCCACAGATACGCAGTATTTT. This rearrangement joins TRBV5-1 to TRBJ2-3; either TRBD1 or TRBD2 may fit D (5 bases each). Germline V gives CDR1 SGHRS, CDR2 YFSETQ. Trimming shortened V by 4 bases and J by 2 bases, and 14 bases separated the two germline ends. This CDR3 is built from 15 residues.

V is TRBV6-1 and J is TRBJ2-3, with 8 nucleotides matching TRBD1. The CDR3 loop spans 13 amino acids. Per the germline V gene, CDR1 is MNHNS and CDR2 is SASEGT. V lost 1 base, J lost 6 bases, and 0 bases stayed unmatched. The CDR3 region has the DNA TGTGCCAGCAGTGAAGGACAGGGGGATACGCAGTATTTT. Residues: CASSEGQGDTQYF.

This chain joins TRBV2 and TRBJ1-5; TRBD1 matches at 7 bases. Germline CDR1 and CDR2: SNHLY and FYNNEI. Trimming at V came to 11 bases and at J to 0 bases, leaving 7 bases not matched to a gene. This CDR3 contains 14 residues. The chain's CDR3 is CACSGGYSNQPQHF. Written as DNA, the CDR3 is TGTGCCTGCTCAGGGGGGTATAGCAATCAGCCCCAGCATTTT.

The sample holds a few counts of this clone. The rearrangement uses TRBV7-9 and TRBJ1-5; TRBD1 might be the D (5 bases). V was pared by 3 bases and J by 4 bases, with 16 bases between. Germline loops: CDR1 SEHNR, CDR2 FQNEAQ (reference sequence). This CDR3 is built from 16 residues. The CDR3 nucleotides read TGTGCCAGCAGCTTTTCGAACCGGGGCTGGAATCAGCCCCAGCATTTT. Translation: CASSFSNRGWNQPQHF.

Only a few counts were recorded for this clone. The rearrangement links TRBV19 to TRBJ1-1; 7 nucleotides line up with TRBD1. With V trimmed by 5 bases and J by 0 bases, 3 bases remained unmatched. CDR1 and CDR2 from the germline V gene are LNHDA and SQIVND (reference sequence). CDR3 length: 14 amino acids. The CDR3 DNA reads TGTGCCAGTAGTCGACAGGGAATGAACACTGAAGCTTTCTTT. It yields the protein CASSRQGMNTEAFF.

There are a few counts of this clone. This CDR3 is also generated by other DNA sequences in the sample. This sequence joins TRBV29-1 and TRBJ1-2, with a possible D match to TRBD1 (5 bases). V was clipped by 4 bases and J by 3 bases, with 9 bases between them. There are 12 residues in the CDR3. Germline values: CDR1 SQVTM, CDR2 ANQGSEA. Here the CDR3 reads CSVGQGDYGYTF. The DNA of the CDR3 is TGCAGCGTTGGGCAGGGTGACTATGGCTACACCTTC.

The sample holds a few counts of this clone. The chain is built from TRBV19 and TRBJ2-5; D is uncertain. The CDR3 is 11 amino acids. Between the trimmed V and J ends, which lost 2 bases and 5 bases, there was a span of 3 bases. Germline V gene data show CDR1 as LNHDA and CDR2 as SQIVND (reference sequence). The DNA for the CDR3 is TGTGCCAGTAGTATAATGGAGACCCAGTACTTC. As protein: CASSIMETQYF.

There are a few counts of this clone. The genes are TRBV29-1 and TRBJ1-4, with D possibly TRBD1 on 6 matching bases. CDR1 and CDR2 from the germline V gene are SQVTM and ANQGSEA. V was shortened by 7 bases and J by 4 bases, with 13 bases between the two germline ends. This CDR3 has 13 amino acids. The CDR3 nucleotides read TGCAGCGCAGGACAGCTACTTAATGAAAAACTGTTTTTT. Protein: CSAGQLLNEKLFF.

V is TRBV5-1 and J is TRBJ1-1; 7 bases are shared with TRBD1. The CDR3 has 14 residues. Germline lookup yields CDR1 SGHRS and CDR2 YFSETQ. J was trimmed by 2 bases and V by 2 bases; bases with no gene match: 3. The DNA for the CDR3 is TGCGCCAGCAGCTTCGGACAGGTTAACACTGAAGCTTTCTTT. Residues: CASSFGQVNTEAFF. The full variable domain, in which reference TRBV5-1 and TRBJ1-1 provide the parts outside the CDR3, is KAGVTQTPRYLIKTRGQQVTLSCSPISGHRSVSWYQQTPGQGLQFLFEYFSETQRNKGNFPGRFSGRQFSNSRSEMNVSTLELGDSALYLCASSFGQVNTEAFFGQGTRLTVV.